The rows below give T cell receptor beta chains drawn from one sample of a study of metastatic and nonmetastatic thyroid tumors. TCRdb re-called the PCR reads through MiXCR. This sample carries about 9,100 clones, around 20% of them seen once, and the ten largest clones take 17%. Sequenced input: adjacent normal tissue. The receptors here all came from a female donor with papillary thyroid cancer or a benign thyroid nodule (not recorded which). Some clones in this sample may be carry-over from other donors' samples. CDR3s include the opening cysteine and the closing phenylalanine or tryptophan. The D gene is left open where the match is weak. The listing skips clone size in some rows; elsewhere it reads once, few, many or a size class.

cdr3_aa: CASSLTPTNTEAFF
cdr3_nt: TGTGCCAGCAGTTTAACCCCGACGAACACTGAAGCTTTCTTT
d_call: .
cdr3_length: 14
clone_size: medium-sized
j_call: TRBJ1-1
v_call: TRBV27

cdr3_aa: CARDGYTEAFF
cdr3_nt: TGCGCCAGGGACGGGTACACTGAAGCTTTCTTT
d_call: .
cdr3_length: 11
clone_size: medium-sized
j_call: TRBJ1-1
v_call: TRBV5-1

cdr3_aa: CSARNTDRGITEAFF
cdr3_nt: TGCAGTGCTAGAAATACGGACAGGGGGATTACTGAAGCTTTCTTT
d_call: TRBD1
cdr3_length: 15
clone_size: many
j_call: TRBJ1-1
v_call: TRBV20-1

cdr3_aa: CSARDGAGDQPQHF
cdr3_nt: TGCAGTGCTAGAGATGGGGCAGGGGATCAGCCCCAGCATTTT
d_call: .
cdr3_length: 14
clone_size: medium-sized
j_call: TRBJ1-5
v_call: TRBV20-1

cdr3_aa: CASSPTGETQYF
cdr3_nt: TGTGCCAGCAGCCCGACCGGAGAGACCCAGTACTTC
d_call: .
cdr3_length: 12
clone_size: many
j_call: TRBJ2-5
v_call: TRBV9

cdr3_aa: CSAYLTGDNSPLHF
cdr3_nt: TGCAGTGCTTATCTGACAGGCGACAATTCACCCCTCCACTTT
d_call: .
cdr3_length: 14
clone_size: .
j_call: TRBJ1-6
v_call: TRBV20-1

cdr3_aa: CASSLHPLTDTQYF
cdr3_nt: TGCGCCAGCAGCCTCCACCCGCTTACAGATACGCAGTATTTT
d_call: .
cdr3_length: 14
clone_size: many
j_call: TRBJ2-3
v_call: TRBV5-1

cdr3_aa: CASSGRGNSPLHF
cdr3_nt: TGTGCCAGCAGTGGACGGGGTAATTCACCCCTCCACTTT
d_call: .
cdr3_length: 13
clone_size: medium-sized
j_call: TRBJ1-6
v_call: TRBV2

cdr3_aa: CTSSSIVNYGYTF
cdr3_nt: TGTACCAGCAGCTCCATCGTCAACTATGGCTACACCTTC
d_call: .
cdr3_length: 13
clone_size: few
j_call: TRBJ1-2
v_call: TRBV7-2

cdr3_aa: CAISYASSYNEQFF
cdr3_nt: TGTGCCATCAGTTATGCTAGCTCCTACAATGAGCAGTTCTTC
d_call: .
cdr3_length: 14
clone_size: few
j_call: TRBJ2-1
v_call: TRBV10-3

cdr3_aa: CASSRDYSYEQYF
cdr3_nt: TGTGCCAGTAGTCGGGACTACTCCTACGAGCAGTACTTC
d_call: TRBD2
cdr3_length: 13
clone_size: medium-sized
j_call: TRBJ2-7
v_call: TRBV19

cdr3_aa: CASSLESEQFF
cdr3_nt: TGTGCCAGCAGCTTGGAAAGTGAGCAGTTCTTC
d_call: .
cdr3_length: 11
clone_size: .
j_call: TRBJ2-1
v_call: TRBV11-2

cdr3_aa: CASRRETSSCEQFF
cdr3_nt: TGTGCCAGCAGGAGAGAGACCAGTTCCTGTGAGCAGTTCTTC
d_call: .
cdr3_length: 14
clone_size: .
j_call: TRBJ2-1
v_call: TRBV6-1

cdr3_aa: CSAPGTDNYEQYF
cdr3_nt: TGCAGTGCCCCAGGGACGGACAACTACGAGCAGTACTTC
d_call: .
cdr3_length: 13
clone_size: .
j_call: TRBJ2-7
v_call: TRBV20-1

cdr3_aa: CASSGLRSNTGELFF
cdr3_nt: TGTGCCAGCAGTGGACTGAGATCCAACACCGGGGAGCTGTTTTTT
d_call: .
cdr3_length: 15
clone_size: few
j_call: TRBJ2-2
v_call: TRBV2

cdr3_aa: CASGDEWRANEQFF
cdr3_nt: TGTGCCAGCGGGGATGAATGGAGGGCCAATGAGCAGTTCTTC
d_call: .
cdr3_length: 14
clone_size: .
j_call: TRBJ2-1
v_call: TRBV11-2